One sample yielded the 4 T cell receptor beta chains listed below, sequenced in a study of blood T cell repertoires in COVID-19. Profiling relied on immunoSEQ multiplex PCR, and the TCRdb table lists in-frame clones only, not all of them. The repertoire holds approximately 200,000 clones, with under 90% as singletons. Sample: peripheral blood. These receptors came from an elderly woman with COVID-19, enrolled during active disease.

This sequence joins TRBV7-9 and TRBJ1-1; D remains unclear. V was cut by 3 bases and J by 6 bases, with 11 bases left in between. Germline V CDR1 and CDR2: SEHNR, FQNEAQ (reference sequence). The CDR3 has 13 residues. The CDR3 DNA is TGTGCCAGCAGCTTGACTCCCACCGCTGAAGCTTTCTTT. Amino acid sequence: CASSLTPTAEAFF.

The J gene is TRBJ2-4, the V gene TRBV5-3; TRBD2 agrees at 8 bases. TRBV5-3 is an ORF, and what it does is uncertain. This CDR3 is 18 amino acids long. V dropped 3 bases and J dropped 0; count of bases not matched to a gene: 11. The CDR3 is CARSSRIAGRVAKNIQYF. The DNA of the CDR3 is TGTGCCAGAAGCTCCCGAATAGCGGGAAGGGTAGCCAAAAACATTCAGTACTTC.

The chain recombines TRBV10-3 with TRBJ1-2, with 11 bases fitting TRBD1. The junction had 17 bases not matched to a gene; V was cut back by 6 bases and J by 2 bases. The length of the CDR3 is 19 residues. Germline V gene data show CDR1 as ENHRY and CDR2 as SYGVKD. The DNA for the CDR3 is TGTGCCATCAGCCCCATCGGGGGGGACAGGGGGGAGCCAAACTATGGCTACACCTTC. Protein sequence: CAISPIGGDRGEPNYGYTF.

This clone was detected a few times. This chain uses TRBV18 with TRBJ2-7, with D unresolved. Trimming shortened V by 3 bases and J by 3 bases, and 6 bases separated the two germline ends. The CDR3 consists of 12 residues. Germline values: CDR1 KGHSH, CDR2 LQKENI. CDR3 nucleotides: TGTGCCAGCTCACCCAACAGCTACGAGCAGTACTTC. As protein: CASSPNSYEQYF.